This TCR beta chain was sequenced in a study of chemoradiotherapy in HPV16-positive cancers. Study-wide context: Candidate HPV-specific T-cell clones and common TCR motifs came from functional assays in a couple of HPV16-positive patients.

Comments on this clone: What it binds is not known.

General study results and limits: Candidate HPV-specific clones and E7-related TCR motifs grew in tumor during treatment. Better recurrence-free survival went with HPV-responsive T-cell expansion in HPV16-positive patients.

Germline CDR1 SEHNR, CDR2 FQNEAQ (reference sequence). V dropped 4 bases and J dropped 10 bases, with 17 bases sitting between them. CDR3 length: 14 amino acids. Repeated repertoire sampling spanned the course of chemoradiotherapy. Libraries were prepared by immunoSEQ multiplex PCR; TCRdb keeps only in-frame clonotypes and omits some of them. The table lists roughly 570 clones, around four fifths of them singletons. This chain links TRBV7-9 with TRBJ2-1, with D unclear. The source is a human donor with HPV-associated anogenital cancer. This specimen consisted of tumor tissue, obtained from a patient who underwent chemoradiotherapy. The CDR3 reads CASSSPERGGEQFF. The DNA of the CDR3 is TGTGCCAGCAGCTCCCCCGAGAGAGGCGGCGAGCAGTTCTTC. Full variable domain (remainder filled in from reference TRBV7-9 and TRBJ2-1): DTGVSQNPRHKITKRGQNVTFRCDPISEHNRLYWYRQTLGQGPEFLTYFQNEAQLEKSRLLSDRFSAERPKGSFSTLEIQRTEQGDSAMYLCASSSPERGGEQFFGPGTRLTVL.